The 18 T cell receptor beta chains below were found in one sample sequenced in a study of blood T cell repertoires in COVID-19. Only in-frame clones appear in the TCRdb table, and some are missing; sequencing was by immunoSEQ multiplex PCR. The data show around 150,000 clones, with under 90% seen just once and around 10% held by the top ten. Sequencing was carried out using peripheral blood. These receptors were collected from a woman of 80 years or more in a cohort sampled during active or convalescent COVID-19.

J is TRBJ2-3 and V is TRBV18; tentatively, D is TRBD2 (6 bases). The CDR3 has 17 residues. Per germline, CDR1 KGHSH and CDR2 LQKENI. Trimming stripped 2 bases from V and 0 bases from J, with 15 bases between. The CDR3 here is CASSPRRGLTSTDTQYF. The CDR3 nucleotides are TGTGCCAGCTCACCAAGGCGGGGTTTAACCAGCACAGATACGCAGTATTTT.

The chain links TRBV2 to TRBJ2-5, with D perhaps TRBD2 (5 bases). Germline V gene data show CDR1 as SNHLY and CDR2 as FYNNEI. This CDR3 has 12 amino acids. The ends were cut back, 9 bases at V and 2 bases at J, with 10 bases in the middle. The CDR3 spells CASRLRQETQYF. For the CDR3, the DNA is TGTGCCAGTCGACTACGACAAGAGACCCAGTACTTC.

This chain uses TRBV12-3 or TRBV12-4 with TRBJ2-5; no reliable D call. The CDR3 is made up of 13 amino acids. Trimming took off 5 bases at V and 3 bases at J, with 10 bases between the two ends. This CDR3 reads CASSPSTEETQYF. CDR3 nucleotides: TGTGCCAGCAGTCCCTCTACGGAAGAGACCCAGTACTTC.

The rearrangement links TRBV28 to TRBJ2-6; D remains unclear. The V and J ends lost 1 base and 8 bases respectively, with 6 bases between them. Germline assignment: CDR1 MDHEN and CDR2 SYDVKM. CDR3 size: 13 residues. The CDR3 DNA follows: TGTGCCAGCAGTTTATTGAGGACCAACGTCCTGACTTTC. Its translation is CASSLLRTNVLTF.

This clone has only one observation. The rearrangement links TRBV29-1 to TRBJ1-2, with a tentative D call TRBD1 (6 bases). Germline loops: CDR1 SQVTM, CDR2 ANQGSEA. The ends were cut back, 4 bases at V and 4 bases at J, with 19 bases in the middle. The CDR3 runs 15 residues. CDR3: CSVGKATGPSYGYTF. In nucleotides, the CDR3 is TGCAGCGTTGGAAAGGCAACAGGGCCCAGCTATGGCTACACCTTC.

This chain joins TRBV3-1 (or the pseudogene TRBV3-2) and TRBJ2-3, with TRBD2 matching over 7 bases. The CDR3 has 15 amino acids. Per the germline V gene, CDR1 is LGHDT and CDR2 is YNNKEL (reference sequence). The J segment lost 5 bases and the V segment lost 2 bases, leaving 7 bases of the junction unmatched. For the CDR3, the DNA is TGTGCCAGCAGCCAAAGACGTGGGGGGGTAGATACGCAGTATTTT. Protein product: CASSQRRGGVDTQYF.

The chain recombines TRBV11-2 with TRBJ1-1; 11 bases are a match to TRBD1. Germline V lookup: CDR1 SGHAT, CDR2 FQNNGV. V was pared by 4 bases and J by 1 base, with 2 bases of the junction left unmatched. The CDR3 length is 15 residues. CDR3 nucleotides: TGTGCCAGCAGCTGGACAGGGGGCTCGAACACTGAAGCTTTCTTT. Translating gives CASSWTGGSNTEAFF.

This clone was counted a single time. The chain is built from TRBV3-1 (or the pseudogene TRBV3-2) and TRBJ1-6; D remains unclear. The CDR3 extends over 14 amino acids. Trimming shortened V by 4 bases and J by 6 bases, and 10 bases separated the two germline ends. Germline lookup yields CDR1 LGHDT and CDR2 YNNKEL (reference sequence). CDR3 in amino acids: CASSPRGFNSPLHF. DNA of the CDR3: TGTGCCAGCAGCCCGAGAGGGTTTAATTCACCCCTCCACTTT.

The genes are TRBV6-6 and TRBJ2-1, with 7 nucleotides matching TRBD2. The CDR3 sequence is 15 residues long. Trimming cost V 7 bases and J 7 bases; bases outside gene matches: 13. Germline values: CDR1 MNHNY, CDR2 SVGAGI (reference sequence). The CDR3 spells CASISSASGANEQFF. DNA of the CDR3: TGTGCCAGCATCTCCTCGGCTAGCGGAGCGAATGAGCAGTTCTTC.

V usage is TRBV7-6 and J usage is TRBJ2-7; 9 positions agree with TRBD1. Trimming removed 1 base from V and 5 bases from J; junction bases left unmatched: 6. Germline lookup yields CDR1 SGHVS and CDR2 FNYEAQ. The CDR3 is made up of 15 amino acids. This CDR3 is CASSLVRGTGNEQYF. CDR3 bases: TGTGCCAGCAGCTTAGTTCGGGGGACAGGGAACGAGCAGTACTTC.

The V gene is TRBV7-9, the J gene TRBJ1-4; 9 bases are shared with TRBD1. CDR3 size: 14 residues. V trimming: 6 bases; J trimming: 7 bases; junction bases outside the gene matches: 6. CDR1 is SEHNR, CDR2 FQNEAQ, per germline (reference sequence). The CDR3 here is CASRRTGAFEKLFF. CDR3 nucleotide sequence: TGTGCCAGCAGACGGACAGGGGCCTTTGAAAAACTGTTTTTT.

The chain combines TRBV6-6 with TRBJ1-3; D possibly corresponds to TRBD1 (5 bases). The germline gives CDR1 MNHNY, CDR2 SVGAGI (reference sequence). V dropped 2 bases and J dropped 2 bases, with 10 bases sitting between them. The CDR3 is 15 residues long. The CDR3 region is CASSYLGGAGNTIYF. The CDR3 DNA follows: TGTGCCAGCAGTTACCTCGGGGGGGCTGGAAACACCATATATTTT.

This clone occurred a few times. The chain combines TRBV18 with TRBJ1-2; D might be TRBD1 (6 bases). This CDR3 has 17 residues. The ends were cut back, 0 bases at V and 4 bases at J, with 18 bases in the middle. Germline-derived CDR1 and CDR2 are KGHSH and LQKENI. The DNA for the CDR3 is TGTGCCAGCTCACCACCGGTTGGGGGCGGAGATCCCTATGGCTACACCTTC. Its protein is CASSPPVGGGDPYGYTF.

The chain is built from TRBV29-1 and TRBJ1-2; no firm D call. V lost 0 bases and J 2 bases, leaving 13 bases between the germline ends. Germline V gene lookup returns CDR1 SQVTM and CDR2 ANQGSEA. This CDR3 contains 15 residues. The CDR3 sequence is CSVEDLRSRNYGYTF. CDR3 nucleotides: TGCAGCGTTGAAGATCTTAGGAGTCGGAACTATGGCTACACCTTC. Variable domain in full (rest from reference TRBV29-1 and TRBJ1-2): SAVISQKPSRDICQRGTSLTIQCQVDSQVTMMFWYRQQPGQSLTLIATANQGSEATYESGFVIDKFPISRPNLTFSTLTVSNMSPEDSSIYLCSVEDLRSRNYGYTFGSGTRLTVV.

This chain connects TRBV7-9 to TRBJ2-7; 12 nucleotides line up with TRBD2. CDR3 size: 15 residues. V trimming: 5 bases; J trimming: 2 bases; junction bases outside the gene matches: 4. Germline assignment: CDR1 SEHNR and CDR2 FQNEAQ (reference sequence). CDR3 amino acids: CASSHRLAGAYEQYF. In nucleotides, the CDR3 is TGTGCCAGCAGCCACAGACTAGCGGGGGCCTACGAGCAGTACTTC.

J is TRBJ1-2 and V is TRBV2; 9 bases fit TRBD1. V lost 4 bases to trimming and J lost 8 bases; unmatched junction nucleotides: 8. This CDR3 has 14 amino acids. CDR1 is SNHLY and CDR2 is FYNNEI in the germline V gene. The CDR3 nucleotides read TGTGCCAGCAGTGTCCCCGGGACAGGGTACGGCTACACCTTC. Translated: CASSVPGTGYGYTF.

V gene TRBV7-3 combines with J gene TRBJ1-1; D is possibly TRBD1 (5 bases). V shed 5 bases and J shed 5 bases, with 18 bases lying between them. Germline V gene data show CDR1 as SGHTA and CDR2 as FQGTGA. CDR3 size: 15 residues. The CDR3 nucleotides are TGTGCCAGCAGCGCCTTAGGCCCCGGGGGGACTGAAGCTTTCTTT. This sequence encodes CASSALGPGGTEAFF.

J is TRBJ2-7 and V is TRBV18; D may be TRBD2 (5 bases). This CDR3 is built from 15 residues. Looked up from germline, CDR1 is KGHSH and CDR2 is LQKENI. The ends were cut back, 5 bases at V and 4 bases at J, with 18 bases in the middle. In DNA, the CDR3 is TGTGCCAGCTCATCCCGACTAACATCGCGTTACGAGCAGTACGTC. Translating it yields CASSSRLTSRYEQYV.